This T cell receptor (beta chain) was sequenced in a study of low-dose radiotherapy and immunotherapy resistance in tumors. Time point: before trial treatment. This clonotype has a count of ten or more. The CDR3 contains 14 residues. V trimming: 5 bases; J trimming: 0 bases; junction bases outside the gene matches: 3. TRAV and TRBV primers primed cDNA for both TCRalpha and TCRbeta. The authors amplified TCRs for about 20 PCR cycles with a constant-region primer and a V-primer adapter. Amplification of isolated mRNA was accomplished via in vitro transcription. MiXCR, run by TCRdb on the reads, gives a single entry per CDR3 protein. The sample consists of tens of thousands of distinct CDR3 sequences, around a third of them appearing once.

J is TRBJ2-7 and V is TRBV12-3 or TRBV12-4; 8 bases map to TRBD1. Sequenced here: PBMCs, sampled before treatment. This TCR came from a male donor with gallbladder cancer. CDR3 nucleotides: TGTGCCAGCAGTCCGGGACAGGCCTCCTACGAGCAGTACTTC. The encoded protein is CASSPGQASYEQYF.